This TCR beta chain was sequenced for a study of T cell clonotyping in hematopoietic cell transplantation. Study-level findings and limits: At the given depth, recipient repertoires were over 95% de novo clonotypes.

Per germline, CDR1 LNHDA and CDR2 SQIVND (reference sequence). V was cut by 0 bases and J by 4 bases, with 15 bases left in between. This CDR3 has 16 residues. Sequencing used immunoSEQ multiplex PCR; TCRdb keeps in-frame clones, though not all of them. The profile covers roughly 27,000 clones, with about 79% appearing a single time and approximately 24% taken by the ten largest. Time point noted: recipient sample about 28 days before transplant, after cytoreduction. Details on this clone: Its specificity is unknown.

The TCR comes from a woman in her sixties with acute myeloid leukemia. Some clones in this sample may be carry-over from other donors' samples. The material was peripheral blood mononuclear cells, obtained before stem cell transplant. The V call is TRBV19, the J call TRBJ2-5; D may be TRBD1 (6 bases). The CDR3 protein is CASSIDRNTGRETQYF. The CDR3 DNA sequence: TGTGCCAGTAGTATAGATAGGAATACAGGGAGAGAGACCCAGTACTTC.